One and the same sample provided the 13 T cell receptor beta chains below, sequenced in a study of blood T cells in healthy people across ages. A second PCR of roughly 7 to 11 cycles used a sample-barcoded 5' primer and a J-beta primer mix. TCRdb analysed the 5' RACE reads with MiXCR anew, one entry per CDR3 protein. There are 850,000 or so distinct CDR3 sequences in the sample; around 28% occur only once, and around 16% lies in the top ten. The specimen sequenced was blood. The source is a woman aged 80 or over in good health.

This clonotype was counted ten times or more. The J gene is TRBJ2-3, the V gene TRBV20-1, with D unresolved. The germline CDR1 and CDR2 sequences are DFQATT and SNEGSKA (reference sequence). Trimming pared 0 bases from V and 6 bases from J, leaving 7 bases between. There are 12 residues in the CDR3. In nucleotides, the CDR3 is TGCAGTGCTAGAGATCCAAAGGATACGCAGTATTTT. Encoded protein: CSARDPKDTQYF.

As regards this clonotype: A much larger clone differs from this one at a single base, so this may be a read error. The CDR3 region is CSARDAGGYNEQYF. CDR3 DNA: TGCAGTGCTAGAGATGCGGGGGGTTACAATGAGCAGTACTTC. This rearrangement joins TRBV20-1 to TRBJ2-1, with TRBD2 matching over 8 bases. The DNA matches TRBJ2-7 better at its end, which makes the J call doubtful. This CDR3 has 14 amino acids. The germline V gene has CDR1 DFQATT and CDR2 SNEGSKA (reference sequence).

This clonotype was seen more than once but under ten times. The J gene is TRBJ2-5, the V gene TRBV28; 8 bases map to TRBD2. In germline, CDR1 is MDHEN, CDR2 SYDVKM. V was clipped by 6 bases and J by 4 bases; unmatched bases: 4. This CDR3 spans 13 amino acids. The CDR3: CASSSGGAETQYF. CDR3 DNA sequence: TGTGCCAGCAGCTCCGGGGGGGCAGAGACCCAGTACTTC.

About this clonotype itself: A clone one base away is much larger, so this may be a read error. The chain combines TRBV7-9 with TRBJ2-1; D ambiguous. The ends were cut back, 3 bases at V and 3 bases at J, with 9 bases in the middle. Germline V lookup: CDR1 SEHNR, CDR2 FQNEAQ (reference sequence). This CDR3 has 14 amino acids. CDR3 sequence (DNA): TGTGCCAGCAGCTTCCGGCAGGTCTACAATGAGCAGTTCTTC. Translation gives CASSFRQVYNEQFF.

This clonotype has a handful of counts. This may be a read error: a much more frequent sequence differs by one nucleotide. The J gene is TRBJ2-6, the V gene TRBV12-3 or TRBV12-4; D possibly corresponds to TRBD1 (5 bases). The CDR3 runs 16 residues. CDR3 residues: CASRPKRSSGANVRTF. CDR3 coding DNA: TGTGCCAGCAGACCCAAGAGGAGCTCTGGGGCCAACGTCCGGACTTTC.

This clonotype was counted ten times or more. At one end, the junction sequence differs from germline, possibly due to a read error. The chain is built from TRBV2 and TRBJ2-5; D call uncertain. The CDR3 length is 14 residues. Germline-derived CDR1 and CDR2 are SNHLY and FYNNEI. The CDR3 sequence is CASSEFAGSEIQYF. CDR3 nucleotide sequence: TGTGCCAGCAGTGAGTTTGCAGGATCGGAGATCCAGTACTTC.

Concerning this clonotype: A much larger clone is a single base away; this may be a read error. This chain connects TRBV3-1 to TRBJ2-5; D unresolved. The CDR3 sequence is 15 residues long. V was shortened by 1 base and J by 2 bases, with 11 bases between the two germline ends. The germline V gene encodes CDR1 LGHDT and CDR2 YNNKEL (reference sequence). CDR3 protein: CASSQGLGSQETQYF. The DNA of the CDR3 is TGTGCCAGCAGCCAAGGACTTGGAAGTCAAGAGACCCAGTACTTC.

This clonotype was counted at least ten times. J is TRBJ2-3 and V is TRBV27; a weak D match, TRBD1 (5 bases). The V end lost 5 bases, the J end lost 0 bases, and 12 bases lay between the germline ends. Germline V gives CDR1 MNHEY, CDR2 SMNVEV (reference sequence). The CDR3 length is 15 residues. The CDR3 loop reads CASSLTVYSTDTQYF. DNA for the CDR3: TGTGCCAGCAGTCTGACAGTATACAGCACAGATACGCAGTATTTT.

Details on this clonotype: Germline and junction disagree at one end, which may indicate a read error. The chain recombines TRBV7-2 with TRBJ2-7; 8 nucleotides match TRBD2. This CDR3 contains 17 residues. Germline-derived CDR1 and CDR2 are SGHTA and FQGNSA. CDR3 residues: CAISLYLSGGTYNEQYF. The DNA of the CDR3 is TGTGCCATCAGCTTATATCTTTCGGGGGGGACATACAATGAGCAGTACTTC.

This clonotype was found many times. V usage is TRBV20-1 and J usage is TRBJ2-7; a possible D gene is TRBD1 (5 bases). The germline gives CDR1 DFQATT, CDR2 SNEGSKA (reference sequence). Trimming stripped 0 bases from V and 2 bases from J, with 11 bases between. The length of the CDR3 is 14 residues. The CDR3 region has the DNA TGCAGTGCTAGAGATCCCGGACACACCTACGAGCAGTACTTC. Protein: CSARDPGHTYEQYF.

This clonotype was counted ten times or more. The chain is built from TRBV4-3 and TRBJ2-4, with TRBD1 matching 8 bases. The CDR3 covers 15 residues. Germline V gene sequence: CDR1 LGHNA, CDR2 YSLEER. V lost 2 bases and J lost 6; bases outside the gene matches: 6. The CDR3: CASSQSFRGPNIQYF. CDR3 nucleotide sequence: TGCGCCAGCAGCCAATCATTCAGGGGGCCAAACATTCAGTACTTC.

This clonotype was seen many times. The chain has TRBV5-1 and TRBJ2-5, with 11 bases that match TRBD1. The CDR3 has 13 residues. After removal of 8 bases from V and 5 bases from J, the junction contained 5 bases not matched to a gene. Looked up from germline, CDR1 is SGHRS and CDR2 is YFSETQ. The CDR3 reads CASGQGARETQYF. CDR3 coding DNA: TGCGCCAGTGGACAGGGGGCGCGGGAGACCCAGTACTTC.

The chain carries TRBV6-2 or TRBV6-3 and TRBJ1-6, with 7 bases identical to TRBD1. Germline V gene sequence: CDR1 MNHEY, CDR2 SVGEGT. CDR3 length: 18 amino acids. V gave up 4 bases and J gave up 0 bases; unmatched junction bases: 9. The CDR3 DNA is TGTGCCAGCAGTTCCTATACAGGGGCGAGCTCCTATAATTCACCCCTCCACTTT. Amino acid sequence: CASSSYTGASSYNSPLHF.